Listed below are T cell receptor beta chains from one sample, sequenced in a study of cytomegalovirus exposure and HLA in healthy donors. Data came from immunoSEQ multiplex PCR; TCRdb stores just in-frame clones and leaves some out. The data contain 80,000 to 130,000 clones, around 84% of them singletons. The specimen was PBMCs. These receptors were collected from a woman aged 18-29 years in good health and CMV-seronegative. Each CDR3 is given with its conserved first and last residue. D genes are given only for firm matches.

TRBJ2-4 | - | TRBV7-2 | CASSLWTANVPLAKNIQYF
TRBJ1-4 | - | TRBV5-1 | CASSLAAGDLGNEKLFF
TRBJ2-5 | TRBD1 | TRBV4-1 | CASSQEDRGLGETQYF
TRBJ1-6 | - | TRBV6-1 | CASSEALLQLNSPLHF
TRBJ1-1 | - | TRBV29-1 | CSVERAGLVNTEAFF
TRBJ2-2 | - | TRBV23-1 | CASSQSGALNTGELFF
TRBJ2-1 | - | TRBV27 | CASSLEGLPADEQFF
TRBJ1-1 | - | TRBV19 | CASSIFGWNTEAFF
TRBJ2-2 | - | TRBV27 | CASSLATSSGELFF
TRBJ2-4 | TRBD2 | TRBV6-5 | CASSRSGGGNIQYF
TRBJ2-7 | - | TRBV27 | CASSISRGGEQYF
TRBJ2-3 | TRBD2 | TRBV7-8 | CASSFRTSGTDTQYF
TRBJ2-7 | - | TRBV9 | CASSRGLSSYEQYF
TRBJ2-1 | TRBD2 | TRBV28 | CASSFLGAGTSFLSSYNEQFF
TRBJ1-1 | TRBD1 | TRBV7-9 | CASSLEVTGSDGAFF
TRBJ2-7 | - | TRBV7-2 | CASSLAGGPSYEQYF
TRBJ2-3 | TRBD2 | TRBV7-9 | CASSFTSGGTDTQYF
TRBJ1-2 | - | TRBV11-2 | CASSLGQGYGYTF
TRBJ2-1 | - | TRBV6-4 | CASSAGLSEVNEQFF
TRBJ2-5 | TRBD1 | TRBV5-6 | CASSSPGTVVLETQYF
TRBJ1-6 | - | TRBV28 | CASSLPPWTSSSSYNSPLHF
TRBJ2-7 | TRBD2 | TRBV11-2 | CASSFSGSLSYEQYF
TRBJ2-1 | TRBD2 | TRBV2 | CASSDWGLAEPLGNEQFF